This T cell receptor beta chain comes out of a study of cytomegalovirus exposure and HLA in healthy donors. Study-wide points: Listed as cytomegalovirus-associated were approximately 160 TCR beta chains. A few CMV-associated chains were confirmed in vitro to be specific for CMV antigens.

This table comes from immunoSEQ multiplex PCR, and its TCRdb copy is limited to in-frame clones, with some not included. The sample carries around 60,000 clones, almost 97% recorded once. Worth noting for this clone: No antigen is known for it.

The germline CDR1 and CDR2 sequences are MNHEY and SMNVEV (reference sequence). The length of the CDR3 is 17 residues. The junction had 13 bases not matched to a gene; V was cut back by 5 bases and J by 4 bases. Material for sequencing was PBMCs. The sequence was obtained from a woman aged 18-29 years in good health and CMV-seronegative. This chain joins TRBV27 and TRBJ2-3; 9 bases are a match to TRBD2. CDR3 residues: CASSLLGGRAFADTQYF. Here the CDR3 DNA reads TGTGCCAGCAGTCTCCTGGGCGGGAGGGCCTTTGCAGATACGCAGTATTTT.